What follows are 18 T cell receptor beta chains derived from one specimen sequenced in a study of cytomegalovirus exposure and HLA in healthy donors. Vbeta (60) and Jbeta (13) primers were used in the PCR. The assay was immunoSEQ multiplex PCR, and TCRdb's table has in-frame clones only and misses some. This table has 190,000 or so clones, 83% appearing once. Sequencing was performed on PBMCs. The source of these receptors is a man aged 45-60 years in good health and CMV-seronegative.

About this clone itself: One end of the junction is discordant with germline, which a read error may explain. DNA for the CDR3: TGTGCTAGCAGCTTAGCGGAAGGGGGGACCCAGTACTTC. Protein sequence: CASSLAEGGTQYF. The J gene is TRBJ2-5, the V gene TRBV7-7; either TRBD1 or TRBD2 may supply D (6 bases each). Germline lookup yields CDR1 SSHAT and CDR2 FNYEAQ (reference sequence). The CDR3 has 13 residues.

This rearrangement joins TRBV27 to TRBJ2-7; D might be TRBD1 (6 bases). The CDR3 loop spans 15 amino acids. CDR1 and CDR2 from the germline V gene are MNHEY and SMNVEV (reference sequence). V gave up 6 bases and J gave up 6 bases, with 21 bases separating them. The CDR3 here is CASRQSGVMVREQYF. CDR3 in DNA: TGTGCCAGCAGGCAATCAGGGGTAATGGTCCGCGAGCAGTACTTC.

The sample holds one count of this clone. The CDR3 loop is CASSLGGATDTQYF. Here the CDR3 DNA reads TGTGCCAGCAGCTTAGGGGGGGCGACAGATACGCAGTATTTT. This chain joins TRBV7-3 and TRBJ2-3, with TRBD2 as a possible D gene (7 bases). The germline V gene encodes CDR1 SGHTA and CDR2 FQGTGA. The V end was cut by 2 bases, the J end by 3 bases, with 9 bases between. This CDR3 has 14 amino acids.

The rearrangement links TRBV9 to TRBJ1-2, with 7 bases lining up with TRBD1. The germline gives CDR1 SGDLS, CDR2 YYNGEE. V trimming: 5 bases; J trimming: 2 bases; junction bases outside the gene matches: 6. The CDR3 runs 14 residues. CDR3 loop: CASSPTTGNYGYTF. In DNA, the CDR3 is TGTGCCAGCAGTCCTACGACAGGGAACTATGGCTACACCTTC.

CDR3 DNA sequence: TGTGCCAGTAGTACGGGTAATCAGCCCCAGCATTTT. Residues: CASSTGNQPQHF. This rearrangement joins TRBV19 to TRBJ1-5, with D unresolved. Deletions cut 4 bases from V and 4 bases from J, with 5 bases between. The CDR3 extends over 12 amino acids. Germline loops: CDR1 LNHDA, CDR2 SQIVND (reference sequence).

The rearrangement uses TRBV18 and TRBJ2-7, with D possibly matching TRBD2 (6 bases). V was shortened by 2 bases and J by 7 bases, with 12 bases between the two germline ends. The germline V gene encodes CDR1 KGHSH and CDR2 LQKENI. This CDR3 region has 13 residues. Here the CDR3 reads CASSPLSGFEQYF. CDR3 nucleotides: TGTGCCAGCTCACCATTAAGCGGGTTTGAGCAGTACTTC.

The chain uses TRBV10-2 and TRBJ2-5, with TRBD1 matching over 8 bases. The V segment lost 7 bases and the J segment 5 bases; nucleotides outside the gene matches: 12. Germline V lookup: CDR1 WSHSY, CDR2 SAAADI. The CDR3 has 15 amino acids. The CDR3 sequence is CASTGDRGDDETQYF. DNA for the CDR3: TGCGCCAGCACGGGAGACAGGGGTGACGACGAGACCCAGTACTTC.

The chain links TRBV6-6 to TRBJ2-7, with 8 bases matching TRBD1. Trimming took 6 bases from V and 6 from J; bases not matched to a gene: 10. Germline CDR1 reads MNHNY; CDR2 reads SVGAGI (reference sequence). The CDR3 runs 14 residues. DNA for the CDR3: TGTGCCAGCAGCCCGGGACAGGACCGACGCGAGCAGTACTTC. Translated: CASSPGQDRREQYF.

The V gene is TRBV6-1, the J gene TRBJ1-1, with D perhaps TRBD1 (6 bases). The germline gives CDR1 MNHNS, CDR2 SASEGT. V shed 5 bases and J shed 1 base, with 8 bases lying between them. The CDR3 runs to 13 residues. The CDR3 spells CASSLQGNTEAFF. The CDR3 DNA is TGTGCCAGCAGTTTACAGGGGAACACTGAAGCTTTCTTT.

The chain carries TRBV19 and TRBJ2-7; D unclear. Germline loops: CDR1 LNHDA, CDR2 SQIVND (reference sequence). This CDR3 has 15 residues. Trimming left V 3 bases short and J 7 bases short, with 19 bases between. CDR3 in DNA: TGTGCCAGTAGTATCATGTTCGACTTCGCGCGGGAGCAGTACTTC. Protein sequence: CASSIMFDFAREQYF.

The rearrangement uses TRBV28 and TRBJ2-7; 9 bases line up with TRBD1. With V trimmed by 6 bases and J by 5 bases, 8 bases remained unmatched. The CDR3 sequence is 14 residues long. Looked up from germline, CDR1 is MDHEN and CDR2 is SYDVKM. Here the CDR3 reads CASRAEQGADEQYF. The CDR3 DNA reads TGTGCCAGCAGGGCAGAACAGGGGGCGGACGAGCAGTACTTC.

This clone came up a few times. The CDR3 coding sequence is TGTGCCACCAGCAGAGGGACAGCTGAAAAACTGTTTTTT. Amino acids: CATSRGTAEKLFF. The chain recombines TRBV15 with TRBJ1-4; a possible D gene is TRBD1 (6 bases). The V gene's germline CDR1 is LNHNV and CDR2 YYDKDF (reference sequence). Trimming took 1 base from V and 7 from J, leaving 7 bases between them. The CDR3 has 13 amino acids.

This clone came up a few times. The V and J genes are TRBV6-5 and TRBJ1-1; D uncertain. Germline values: CDR1 MNHEY, CDR2 SVGAGI. Trimming cost V 0 bases and J 0 bases, with 8 bases left between them. CDR3 length: 15 amino acids. CDR3 DNA: TGTGCCAGCAGTTACTCGACGGGGATGAACACTGAAGCTTTCTTT. Its translation is CASSYSTGMNTEAFF.

The rearrangement links TRBV5-1 to TRBJ2-7, with TRBD1 matching over 10 bases. In germline, CDR1 is SGHRS, CDR2 YFSETQ. The CDR3 covers 14 residues. The J segment lost 6 bases and the V segment lost 4 bases, leaving 7 bases of the junction unmatched. CDR3 DNA sequence: TGCGCCAGCAGCACCTCCGGGACAGGGGTCGAGCAGTACTTC. Amino acids: CASSTSGTGVEQYF.

This chain uses TRBV6-5 with TRBJ1-5; possible D gene TRBD1, 5 bases. This CDR3 contains 15 residues. The V end was cut by 6 bases, the J end by 1 base, with 13 bases between. Germline-derived CDR1 and CDR2 are MNHEY and SVGAGI. CDR3: CASSPVGGSNQPQHF. The CDR3 coding sequence is TGTGCCAGCAGCCCGGTCGGGGGGAGCAATCAGCCCCAGCATTTT.

The V call is TRBV5-1, the J call TRBJ2-1; TRBD2 matches 12 bases. Germline values: CDR1 SGHRS, CDR2 YFSETQ. Trimming at V came to 4 bases and at J to 7 bases, leaving 6 bases not matched to a gene. The CDR3 has 15 amino acids. The CDR3 spells CASSLRLAGDNEQFF. The CDR3 DNA reads TGCGCCAGCAGCCTGAGACTAGCGGGAGATAATGAGCAGTTCTTC.

This chain links TRBV5-6 with TRBJ1-5; D not resolved. The length of the CDR3 is 16 residues. V lost 0 bases and J lost 0, with 10 bases in between. In germline, CDR1 is SGHDT, CDR2 YYEEEE. CDR3 coding DNA: TGTGCCAGCAGCTTGGGAGGTCTTCTTAGCAATCAGCCCCAGCATTTT. Protein sequence: CASSLGGLLSNQPQHF.

The chain carries TRBV29-1 and TRBJ2-7; the D is unclear. The CDR3 runs to 13 residues. Germline lookup yields CDR1 SQVTM and CDR2 ANQGSEA. The V end was cut by 5 bases, the J end by 6 bases, with 17 bases between. DNA of the CDR3: TGCAGCGTTTCCCGTGGCTTGGCCGTCGAGCAGTACTTC. Residues: CSVSRGLAVEQYF.